This TCR beta chain was retrieved from a study of T cells in Graves' hyperthyroidism and ophthalmopathy. General study results and limits: Most clonotypes expanded in thyroid above 0.001 were likewise present in blood. The model's output predicted ophthalmopathy at a median of approximately 6.5 months prior to onset.

The PBMCs were taken from around 10 ml of fresh peripheral blood. The germline V gene encodes CDR1 SGHTA and CDR2 FQGNSA. J lost 2 bases, V lost 3 bases, and 7 bases had no gene match. The CDR3 runs 16 residues. Template material for amplifying TCR beta CDR3 regions consisted of RNA transcripts. The primer set for the first-round RT-PCR of the TCR CDR3 was HTBI. TCRdb ran MiXCR on the multiplex PCR reads and lists one entry per CDR3 protein. The table has roughly 660,000 distinct CDR3 sequences, roughly 17% seen once; the top ten hold roughly a sixth. This clonotype came up many times. Its antigen is unknown.

The origin of this receptor is a man aged 50-59 years with Graves' hyperthyroidism. The chain uses TRBV7-2 and TRBJ2-1, with TRBD2 identical over 7 bases. The sample taken for sequencing was blood. The CDR3 here is CASSFQGLGAYNEQFF. Written as DNA, the CDR3 is TGTGCCAGCAGCTTCCAAGGACTAGGTGCCTACAATGAGCAGTTCTTC.